The rows below give T cell receptor beta chains drawn from one sample of a study of cytotoxic CD8 clonotypes in ibrutinib-treated CLL. This table comes from immunoSEQ multiplex PCR, and its TCRdb copy is limited to in-frame clones, with some not included. The sample has around 150,000 clones; approximately 80% are singletons. Material: PBMCs, obtained after 36 months of ibrutinib treatment. The receptor source for this set is a human donor with chronic lymphocytic leukemia. The CDR3 runs from the conserved cysteine through the conserved F or W. D genes are given only for firm matches. Rows may omit the clone size; those that give it use once, few, many or a size class.

CDR3 DNA,CDR3 protein,clone size,J gene,D gene,V gene
TGCGCCAGCAGCTCAGGGGGGACTAGCGGGTACAATGAGCAGTTCTTC,CASSSGGTSGYNEQFF,-,TRBJ2-1,TRBD2,TRBV5-1
TGTGCCAGCAAGTGGGGGGAGGCGAGCACTGAAGCTTTCTTT,CASKWGEASTEAFF,-,TRBJ1-1,-,TRBV2
TGCAGTGCACAGGGGAACACTGAAGCTTTCTTT,CSAQGNTEAFF,-,TRBJ1-1,-,TRBV20-1
TGCGCCAGCAGCTTGGCCGCAGGGTTCTACGAGCAGTACTTC,CASSLAAGFYEQYF,-,TRBJ2-7,-,TRBV5-1
TGTGCCAGCAGCTCGCCCCTTGACTTACAGGGTAAAGAGCCCCAGCATTTT,CASSSPLDLQGKEPQHF,-,TRBJ1-5,-,TRBV7-2
TGTGCCACACGGACAGGGACTTTCTACGAGCAGTACTTC,CATRTGTFYEQYF,-,TRBJ2-7,TRBD1,TRBV10-3
TGTGCCAGCAGCTTAGAAAATCAGCCCCAGCATTTT,CASSLENQPQHF,few,TRBJ1-5,-,TRBV7-9
TGTGCCAGCAGCGCCCCTCTCTTTCGAAACATTCAGTACTTC,CASSAPLFRNIQYF,-,TRBJ2-4,-,TRBV11-2
TGTGCCATCAGTCGGACTAGCGGGAGGTATGACGAGCAGTACTTC,CAISRTSGRYDEQYF,-,TRBJ2-7,TRBD2,TRBV10-3
TGTGCCAGCAGCCGGGGACTAGCGGGAGGGAACACCGGGGAGCTGTTTTTT,CASSRGLAGGNTGELFF,-,TRBJ2-2,TRBD2,TRBV5-4
TGTGCCAGCTCAAGCCGGGACAGGGGGTACGAGCAGTACTTC,CASSSRDRGYEQYF,-,TRBJ2-7,TRBD1,TRBV18
TGTGCCACCAGCGCCGGGACAGGGGCAACTGGGGCCAACGTCCTGACTTTC,CATSAGTGATGANVLTF,-,TRBJ2-6,TRBD1,TRBV15
TGTGCCAGCTCACCACCATCAGTCCTCGAGACCCAGTACTTC,CASSPPSVLETQYF,-,TRBJ2-5,-,TRBV18
TGTGCCAGCAGTTACTGGAAGACAGGTTCGGCTGGCTACACCTTC,CASSYWKTGSAGYTF,-,TRBJ1-2,-,TRBV6-5
TGTGCCAGCAGTGACGTCGGGGGAGCTAATGAAAAACTGTTTTTT,CASSDVGGANEKLFF,-,TRBJ1-4,-,TRBV6-1
TGTGCCAGCAGTGCGGACAGGGGGCGGGAAGAGCAGTACTTC,CASSADRGREEQYF,-,TRBJ2-7,TRBD1,TRBV2
TGTGCCAGCAGTCTTAGGCAACTAGCGGGGACCTACAATGAGCAGTTCTTC,CASSLRQLAGTYNEQFF,-,TRBJ2-1,TRBD2,TRBV11-3
TGCGCCAGCAGCTTGGGGGCAGTTCTAAGCTCTGGAAACACCATATATTTT,CASSLGAVLSSGNTIYF,-,TRBJ1-3,-,TRBV5-1
TGTGCCAGCAGCTTGGGACCCGGGAGCTACGAGCAGTACTTC,CASSLGPGSYEQYF,few,TRBJ2-7,-,TRBV5-8
TGTGCCAGCAGCTTAGCTTTTGCCGGTGGCTACACCTTC,CASSLAFAGGYTF,few,TRBJ1-2,-,TRBV7-8
TGTGCCAGCTCACCAGGACAGGGCCGCGTCAGCACAGATACGCAGTATTTT,CASSPGQGRVSTDTQYF,-,TRBJ2-3,TRBD1,TRBV18
TGCGCCAGCAGCTTGGGGGGACAGGGAGAAAAACTGTTTTTT,CASSLGGQGEKLFF,-,TRBJ1-4,TRBD1,TRBV5-1
TGTGCCACCAGCAGAGTAGGGCAGGGCGACGAGCAGTACTTC,CATSRVGQGDEQYF,-,TRBJ2-7,-,TRBV15
TGTGCCAGCAGTTACTCCAGACTCAATGAGCAGTTCTTC,CASSYSRLNEQFF,-,TRBJ2-1,-,TRBV6-6
TGTGCCTGGAGAAGCTATAGACGAGTCAACAATGAGCAGTTCTTC,CAWRSYRRVNNEQFF,-,TRBJ2-1,-,TRBV30
TGTGCCAGCAGGCGACCCGGGGACAGGGCGGCTGAGACCCAGTACTTC,CASRRPGDRAAETQYF,-,TRBJ2-5,TRBD1,TRBV13
TGTGCCAGCAGTTCCGTTCCCACGGGACTAGCGACAGATACGCAGTATTTT,CASSSVPTGLATDTQYF,-,TRBJ2-3,TRBD2,TRBV27
TGTGCCAGCAGCCCTGGGCCCCGGGAGACCCAGTACTTC,CASSPGPRETQYF,-,TRBJ2-5,-,TRBV7-9
TGTGCCAGCATCTGGACAGGATACACTGAAGCTTTCTTT,CASIWTGYTEAFF,few,TRBJ1-1,TRBD1,TRBV6-1
TGCGCCAGCAGCTTGGAGAGGCGGGACACAGATACGCAGTATTTT,CASSLERRDTDTQYF,-,TRBJ2-3,-,TRBV5-1
TGTGCCATCAGTGGAGACACCGGAAACACCATATATTTT,CAISGDTGNTIYF,-,TRBJ1-3,-,TRBV10-3
TGTGCCAGCAGCGTAGCAGGGCGGCCTGGCGCAATGTTAGACACCGGGGAGCTGTTTTTT,CASSVAGRPGAMLDTGELFF,-,TRBJ2-2,-,TRBV9
TGCGCCAGCAGCCAAACCGGGGGCGTGCTGGGCTACACCTTC,CASSQTGGVLGYTF,-,TRBJ1-2,-,TRBV4-1
TGTGCCAGCACCGATCGGGGGAGGACCGGGGAGCTGTTTTTT,CASTDRGRTGELFF,few,TRBJ2-2,-,TRBV9
TGTGCCAGCAGCTTAGAAGCTTTTCAGCCCCAGCATTTT,CASSLEAFQPQHF,once,TRBJ1-5,-,TRBV7-8
TGCGCCAGCAGCCCGACGGGACGCCGGTTTAACGAGCAGTACTTC,CASSPTGRRFNEQYF,-,TRBJ2-7,-,TRBV4-1
TGTGCCAGCAGCCTAGGACACACTGGAAACACCATATATTTT,CASSLGHTGNTIYF,-,TRBJ1-3,-,TRBV5-4
TGTGCCAGCAGACCCAAACAGGGGAACGGAGAGACCCAGTACTTC,CASRPKQGNGETQYF,-,TRBJ2-5,TRBD1,TRBV5-4
TGTGCCAGCAGCTTGGGCGCAGGGAACAATGAGCAGTTCTTC,CASSLGAGNNEQFF,-,TRBJ2-1,-,TRBV5-4
TGTGCCAGCAGTGAAGATATCATGAACACTGAAGCTTTCTTT,CASSEDIMNTEAFF,-,TRBJ1-1,-,TRBV6-1
TGTGCCACCCTACTAGCGAACGCAGATACGCAGTATTTT,CATLLANADTQYF,-,TRBJ2-3,TRBD2,TRBV15
TGTGCCAGCAGGTCGGGTCCCCGGACAGCTTTCTTT,CASRSGPRTAFF,-,TRBJ1-1,-,TRBV2
TGCGCCAGCAGCTTGGAAGGGTACAGGGGAGCTACCAACGTCCTGACTTTC,CASSLEGYRGATNVLTF,-,TRBJ2-6,TRBD1,TRBV5-1
TGTGCCAGCAGCTTCTTCGGACAGGGCGACTATGGCTACACCTTC,CASSFFGQGDYGYTF,-,TRBJ1-2,TRBD1,TRBV5-4
TGCGCCAGCAGCTGGACAGGCGCGAACACTGAAGCTTTCTTT,CASSWTGANTEAFF,-,TRBJ1-1,TRBD1,TRBV5-1
TGTGCCAGCAGTGAGCAGGGGGTCGGCAATCAGCCCCAGCATTTT,CASSEQGVGNQPQHF,-,TRBJ1-5,TRBD1,TRBV2
TGTGTCAGCAGCGTAGCCCCCATTTCAGATACGCAGTATTTT,CVSSVAPISDTQYF,-,TRBJ2-3,-,TRBV9